This entry concerns a single TCR beta chain. Some clones are missing from TCRdb's copy, which holds only in-frame ones; the method was immunoSEQ multiplex PCR. Of some 480,000 clones in the sample, about 80% were seen once. Trimming stripped 4 bases from V and 2 bases from J, with 13 bases between. CDR1 is SGHNT, CDR2 YYREEE, per germline (reference sequence). The CDR3 covers 14 residues. The data are from a study of shared clonotypes between healthy human individuals. Healthy HIV-negative adults without recent acute infections or vaccinations served as donors. Every one of the donors was a Caucasian adult that lived in Nashville, Tennessee.

The TCR comes from a woman between 40 and 50 years old in good health. Some clones in this sample may be carry-over from other donors' samples. Sequences were obtained from PBMCs. The chain carries TRBV5-4 and TRBJ2-7, with D possibly TRBD1 on 6 matching bases. In DNA form, the CDR3 reads TGTGCCAGCAGCGGAAGAGGACAGACCTACGAGCAGTACTTC. Amino acid sequence: CASSGRGQTYEQYF.